This entry is about one TCR beta chain. In this sample, this clone turned up a few times. The target of this receptor is not known. Qualities for individual bases were not recorded, and no much larger clone is one base off. CDR1 and CDR2 are read off the germline V gene (reference sequence) as DFQATT and SNEGSKA. V is cut back by 7 bases and J by 3 bases, with 2 bases in the junction unmatched. Its CDR3 holds 11 amino acids, cysteine through phenylalanine. The kept DNA is CDR3 alone, 33 bases in frame from the first base. The data were taken from a study of blood T cell repertoires in COVID-19 (TCRdb year 2020). Describing the broader study: The collaborator samples originated in the United States, Italy and Spain and spanned the acute and convalescent phases of COVID-19. Nearly every sample came with metadata listing a de-identified subject ID, COVID-19 status, age in years and sex. The samples were drawn from the first 160 participants of the ongoing ImmuneRACE study and from about 1,200 subjects provided by 6 global collaborators. Where available, HLA class I and class II types were obtained from metadata supplied by the sample provider rather than from assay-based typing. Subjects who had been exposed to COVID-19, were actively infected with it, or had recovered from it provided the deeply sampled blood TCRbeta repertoires that made up the dataset. The prospective study material was composed of cDNA or gDNA derived from T cells, B-cell-depleted T cells, or PBMCs. The repertoires were made available in a free public database intended to serve as a resource for research on the immune response to SARS-CoV-2. Results and caveats for the whole study, not just this receptor: The quantity of clinical and demographic metadata differed by source and by participant and was supplied without curation.

TCRbeta CDR3 regions were amplified from genomic DNA by means of the immunoSEQ Assay, a bias-controlled multiplex PCR. The study's own analysis went as follows. Within the assay, amplification of reference gene primers was used to estimate how many nucleated cells each sample contained. To quantify the absolute abundance of each unique TCRbeta CDR3 rearrangement, sequence reads were collapsed and filtered. For each sample, productive Simpson clonality was calculated as the square root of Simpson's diversity index over productive rearrangements. The clones in this table, taken by TCRdb from immuneACCESS, are in-frame only. Not every clone is retained; where verified, under half of the shortfall comes from an unresolved V gene, and the cause of the rest is unknown. D and trimming come from the DNA, and the V and J calls and clone size come from that table. The sample table lists 350,000 to 500,000 clones, about 90% of them with a count of one. More than 0.7% of the sample goes to the ten largest clones.

One collaborating source in Seattle enrolled patients during active infection and followed them longitudinally through the course of disease. Whole blood was collected in K2EDTA tubes by collaborating institutions according to the institutions' own protocols. Collaborator samples were shipped for TCRbeta analysis as frozen whole blood, isolated PBMCs, or DNA extracted from either sample type. This receptor was obtained from a man aged 18-30 years with COVID-19, enrolled during active disease. The chain employs TRBV20-1 and TRBJ1-2, with 7 middle bases fitting TRBD1. Input material: peripheral blood. The DNA is as follows: TGCAGTGGGGACAGCTACTATGGCTACACCTTC. The encoded protein is CSGDSYYGYTF.